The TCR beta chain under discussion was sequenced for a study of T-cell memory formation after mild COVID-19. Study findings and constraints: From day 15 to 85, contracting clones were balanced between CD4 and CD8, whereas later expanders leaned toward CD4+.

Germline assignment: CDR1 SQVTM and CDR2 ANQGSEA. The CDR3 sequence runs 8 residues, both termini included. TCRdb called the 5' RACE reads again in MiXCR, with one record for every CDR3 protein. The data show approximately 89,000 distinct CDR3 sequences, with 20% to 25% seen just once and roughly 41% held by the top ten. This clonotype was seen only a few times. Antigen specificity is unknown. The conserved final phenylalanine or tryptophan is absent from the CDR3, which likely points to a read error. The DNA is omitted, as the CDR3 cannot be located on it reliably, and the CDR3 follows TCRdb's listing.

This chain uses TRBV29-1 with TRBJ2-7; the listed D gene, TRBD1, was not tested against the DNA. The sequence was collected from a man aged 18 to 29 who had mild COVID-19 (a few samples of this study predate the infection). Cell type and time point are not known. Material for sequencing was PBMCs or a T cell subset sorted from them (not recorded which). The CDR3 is CSPGTGGA.